The present T cell receptor beta chain was sequenced within a study of T-cell reconstitution after alpha-beta-depleted transplantation in children. This clonotype was recorded many times. The antigen is not known. The study's findings and limits: The origin of alpha-beta T cells about two months after transplant was reportedly several hundred expanded graft clones. Surviving recipient T cells and thymic progenitors produced the high day-60 TCRbeta diversity seen in some patients.

This CDR3 has 15 amino acids. J gave up 5 bases and V 0 bases, and 7 bases lay outside the gene matches. Per germline, CDR1 SGHRS and CDR2 YFSETQ. Unique molecular identifiers were used in preparing the TCRbeta library. One entry per CDR3 protein results from TCRdb running MiXCR on the PCR reads. The top ten hold 0.65% to 0.9% of the sample, which has hundreds of thousands of distinct CDR3 sequences, 10% to 15% seen once. The V and J genes are TRBV5-1 and TRBJ1-1, with 7 bases that match TRBD1. The receptor comes from a girl aged 2 to 9 with congenital amegakaryocytic thrombocytopenia, due to receive a stem cell transplant. This sample comprised PBMCs, obtained before TCRalphabeta/CD19-depleted stem cell transplant. In DNA form, the CDR3 reads TGCGCCAGCAGCTTGGCCGTGACAGGGAATACTGAAGCTTTCTTT. This translates into CASSLAVTGNTEAFF.